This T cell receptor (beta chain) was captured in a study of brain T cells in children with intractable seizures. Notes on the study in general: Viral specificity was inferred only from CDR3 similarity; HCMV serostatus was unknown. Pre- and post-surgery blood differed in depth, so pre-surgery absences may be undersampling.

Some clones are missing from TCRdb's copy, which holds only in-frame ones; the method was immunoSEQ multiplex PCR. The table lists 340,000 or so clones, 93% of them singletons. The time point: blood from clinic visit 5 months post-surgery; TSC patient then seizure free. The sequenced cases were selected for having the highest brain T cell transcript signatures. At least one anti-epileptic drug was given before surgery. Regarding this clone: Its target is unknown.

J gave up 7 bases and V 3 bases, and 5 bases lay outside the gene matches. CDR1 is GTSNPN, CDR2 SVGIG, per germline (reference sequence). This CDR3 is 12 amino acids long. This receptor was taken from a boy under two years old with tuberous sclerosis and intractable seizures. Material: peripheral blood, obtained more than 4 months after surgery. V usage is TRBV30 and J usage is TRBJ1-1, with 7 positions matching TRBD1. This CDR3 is CAWSLRTGEAFF. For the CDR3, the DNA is TGTGCCTGGAGCCTAAGGACAGGTGAAGCTTTCTTT.